This T cell receptor beta chain emerged from a study of cytomegalovirus exposure and HLA in healthy donors. The primer mix had 60 Vbeta and 13 Jbeta primers. Produced via immunoSEQ multiplex PCR; TCRdb's table is partial and in-frame only. This table has some 200,000 clones, about 90% appearing once. CDR3 length equals 16 residues. The chain couples TRBV21-1 to TRBJ2-1; TRBD2 reflects the table's D call only, with no check against the DNA. TRBV21-1 is described as a pseudogene. This receptor was obtained from a girl less than two years old in good health and CMV-seronegative. The specimen sequenced was PBMCs. The CDR3 protein is CASTGTSGKSYNEQFF. The CDR3 nucleotides read TGTGCCAGTACCGGGACTAGCGGGAAATCCTACAATGAGCAGTTCTTC.